These 32 T cell receptor beta chains came from one sample sequenced in a study of cytomegalovirus exposure and HLA in healthy donors. In the PCR, 60 Vbeta and 13 Jbeta primers were used. Sequenced by immunoSEQ multiplex PCR; TCRdb stores in-frame clones only, minus some. Counted here are over 150,000 clones, 80% to 90% occurring once; the ten biggest clones make up approximately 2.5%. The sample taken for sequencing was PBMCs. The receptors stem from a man aged 25-45 years in good health and CMV-seropositive.

This chain joins TRBV7-8 and TRBJ1-5; D gene unclear. V dropped 5 bases and J dropped 3 bases, with 8 bases sitting between them. CDR1 and CDR2 from the germline V gene are SGHVS and FQNEAQ. The CDR3 length is 13 residues. The CDR3 DNA reads as TGTGCCAGCAGCCCCAGTTACAATCAGCCCCAGCATTTT. Translation: CASSPSYNQPQHF.

The chain couples TRBV10-2 to TRBJ1-2; the D gene is possibly TRBD1 (6 bases). The CDR3 consists of 13 residues. Trimming removed 6 bases at V and 6 bases at J, with 14 bases between. The germline gives CDR1 WSHSY, CDR2 SAAADI. The CDR3 DNA reads TGCGCCAGCAGACCTACAGGGAGAGATGGCTACACCTTC. It specifies CASRPTGRDGYTF.

The gene calls are TRBV18 and TRBJ2-1; 9 positions match TRBD2. This CDR3 is built from 16 residues. With 2 bases clipped from V and 7 bases from J, the junction kept 9 bases outside the gene matches. Looked up from germline, CDR1 is KGHSH and CDR2 is LQKENI. The CDR3 spells CASSPKVLAGRNEQFF. CDR3 DNA: TGTGCCAGCTCACCAAAAGTCCTAGCGGGACGTAATGAGCAGTTCTTC.

The chain links TRBV9 to TRBJ2-5; possible D gene TRBD2, 6 bases. The closer fit of TRBJ2-7 to the DNA end suggests the J call may be wrong. Germline loops: CDR1 SGDLS, CDR2 YYNGEE. The CDR3 totals 15 residues. The CDR3 sequence is CASSARLETSYEQYF. In nucleotides, the CDR3 is TGTGCCAGCAGCGCCAGACTGGAGACTAGCTACGAGCAGTACTTC.

The genes are TRBV10-2 and TRBJ2-5; 11 bases match TRBD2. The end of the DNA fits TRBJ2-7 better, so the J call may be wrong. CDR3 length: 13 residues. Looked up from germline, CDR1 is WSHSY and CDR2 is SAAADI. The chain's CDR3 is CASTSGRAYEQYF. Written as DNA, the CDR3 is TGCGCCAGTACTAGCGGGAGAGCTTACGAGCAGTACTTC.

The CDR3 loop reads CATSRDRVTGELFF. DNA for the CDR3: TGTGCCACCAGCAGAGACAGGGTCACCGGGGAGCTGTTTTTT. V is TRBV15 and J is TRBJ2-2, with a tentative D call TRBD1 (5 bases). Germline V gives CDR1 LNHNV, CDR2 YYDKDF (reference sequence). This CDR3 region has 14 residues. V was pared by 0 bases and J by 4 bases, with 6 bases between.

The chain has TRBV4-1 and TRBJ1-1; D perhaps matches TRBD1 (5 bases). The CDR3 extends over 11 amino acids. With 10 bases removed from V and 5 bases from J, the gap between germline ends came to 11 bases. CDR1 is MGHRA and CDR2 is YSYEKL in the germline V gene. CDR3 region: CATVRGTEAFF. The CDR3 DNA is TGCGCCACTGTCCGGGGGACTGAAGCTTTCTTT.

The chain recombines TRBV19 with TRBJ1-1; 7 bases align to TRBD1. The germline CDR1 and CDR2 sequences are LNHDA and SQIVND (reference sequence). The V gene end was trimmed by 4 bases and the J gene end by 2 bases; junction bases not matched to a gene: 13. This CDR3 comprises 17 residues. CDR3 in DNA: TGTGCCAGTAGTACATTCGCAAATCACAGGGGCAACACTGAAGCTTTCTTT. Translating gives CASSTFANHRGNTEAFF.

Only a few counts were recorded for this clone. The gene calls are TRBV5-4 and TRBJ1-3; unclear D gene. Per the germline V gene, CDR1 is SGHNT and CDR2 is YYREEE (reference sequence). The CDR3 contains 14 residues. The V end lost 4 bases, the J end lost 0 bases, and 8 bases lay between the germline ends. The chain's CDR3 is CASSEESSGNTIYF. The CDR3 DNA sequence: TGTGCCAGCAGCGAGGAGAGCTCTGGAAACACCATATATTTT.

The chain links TRBV11-3 to TRBJ2-1, with TRBD2 identical over 8 bases. V was pared by 4 bases and J by 7 bases, with 15 bases of the junction left unmatched. CDR3 length: 17 amino acids. The germline gives CDR1 SGHNT, CDR2 YENEEA. The CDR3 DNA follows: TGTGCCAGCAGCTCGTATCTCCTAGGGACTAGAACTAATGAGCAGTTCTTC. This translates into CASSSYLLGTRTNEQFF.

The V call is TRBV15, the J call TRBJ2-4; perhaps TRBD1 as D (6 bases). CDR3 length: 15 residues. Germline lookup yields CDR1 LNHNV and CDR2 YYDKDF (reference sequence). V was clipped by 0 bases and J by 6 bases, with 12 bases between them. The CDR3: CATSREATGVNIQYF. DNA for the CDR3: TGTGCCACCAGCAGAGAAGCGACAGGCGTAAACATTCAGTACTTC.

This chain's CDR3 is CASSKGDNTYEQYV. DNA for the CDR3: TGTGCCAGCAGCAAAGGGGACAACACCTACGAGCAGTACGTC. The chain is built from TRBV21-1 and TRBJ2-7; the table assigns TRBD1, which was not confirmed against the DNA. TRBV21-1 is a listed pseudogene. The CDR3 is 14 amino acids.

The sample holds one count of this clone. The chain employs TRBV4-3 and TRBJ2-1; 7 bases fit TRBD1. V lost 5 bases, J lost 5 bases, and 6 bases stayed unmatched. The CDR3 runs 14 residues. CDR1 and CDR2 (germline): LGHNA, YSLEER. The CDR3 nucleotides read TGCGCCAGCAGCGGGGGACAGCGGAACAATGAGCAGTTCTTC. Translating gives CASSGGQRNNEQFF.

The chain joins TRBV5-6 to TRBJ2-1; 8 bases match TRBD1. Looked up from germline, CDR1 is SGHDT and CDR2 is YYEEEE. V trimming: 5 bases; J trimming: 9 bases; junction bases outside the gene matches: 13. The CDR3 covers 15 residues. This CDR3 is CASSSRGRGLGEQFF. The CDR3 nucleotides read TGTGCCAGCAGTTCCAGGGGGCGGGGCCTCGGTGAGCAGTTCTTC.

This chain connects TRBV27 to TRBJ2-7; 11 nucleotides agree with TRBD1. The CDR3 contains 14 residues. V trimming: 5 bases; J trimming: 5 bases; junction bases outside the gene matches: 5. Germline V lookup: CDR1 MNHEY, CDR2 SMNVEV (reference sequence). The CDR3 region is CASSHRTGGDEQYF. DNA of the CDR3: TGTGCCAGCAGTCACCGGACAGGGGGCGACGAGCAGTACTTC.

This clone was picked up a small number of times. The chain links TRBV6-5 to TRBJ1-1; TRBD1 matches at 7 bases. The V gene's germline CDR1 is MNHEY and CDR2 SVGAGI. CDR3 length: 15 amino acids. Germline trimming cut 7 bases from V and 1 base from J; bases unmatched to any gene: 9. Here the CDR3 reads CASTDIDRENTEAFF. Written as DNA, the CDR3 is TGTGCCAGCACCGATATTGACAGGGAGAACACTGAAGCTTTCTTT.

The chain carries TRBV7-9 and TRBJ2-1; 11 bases agree with TRBD2. V shed 4 bases and J 2 bases; nucleotides not matched to a gene: 10. CDR1 and CDR2 (germline): SEHNR, FQNEAQ (reference sequence). The CDR3 has 18 residues. CDR3 in DNA: TGTGCCAGCAGCTCCCTGGAATATAGCGGGAGGGCCTACAATGAGCAGTTCTTC. This codes for CASSSLEYSGRAYNEQFF.

The CDR3 loop reads CASKGQNTDTQYF. In DNA, the CDR3 is TGTGCCAGCAAGGGGCAAAACACAGATACGCAGTATTTT. This rearrangement joins TRBV2 to TRBJ2-3; D possibly corresponds to TRBD1 (5 bases). Per germline, CDR1 SNHLY and CDR2 FYNNEI. The length of the CDR3 is 13 residues. With 7 bases removed from V and 2 bases from J, the gap between germline ends came to 10 bases.

The chain is built from TRBV4-3 and TRBJ2-3, with D maybe TRBD2 (5 bases). The V end lost 2 bases, the J end lost 8 bases, and 8 bases lay between the germline ends. The germline V gene encodes CDR1 LGHNA and CDR2 YSLEER. The CDR3 covers 12 residues. CDR3 protein: CASSQYGGTQYF. CDR3 nucleotides: TGCGCCAGCAGCCAATATGGAGGTACGCAGTATTTT.

The chain links TRBV19 to TRBJ1-4; 8 bases match TRBD1. Germline V gene lookup returns CDR1 LNHDA and CDR2 SQIVND (reference sequence). The J segment lost 8 bases and the V segment lost 5 bases, leaving 7 bases of the junction unmatched. The CDR3 is 14 residues long. CDR3 region: CASSPGQGSEKLFF. The CDR3 nucleotides are TGTGCCAGTAGTCCTGGACAGGGTAGCGAAAAACTGTTTTTT.

This rearrangement joins TRBV5-1 to TRBJ1-5, with 10 bases identical to TRBD1. In germline, CDR1 is SGHRS, CDR2 YFSETQ. The CDR3 is 17 amino acids. Trimming took 2 bases from V and 8 from J; bases not matched to a gene: 13. For the CDR3, the DNA is TGCGCCAGCAGCTTACATGGGACAGGGGAAGGTGAAGAGCCCCAGCATTTT. Protein sequence: CASSLHGTGEGEEPQHF.

This chain links TRBV18 with TRBJ2-6; D may be TRBD1 (6 bases). Germline values: CDR1 KGHSH, CDR2 LQKENI. The ends were cut back, 8 bases at V and 2 bases at J, with 19 bases in the middle. The CDR3 totals 17 residues. The CDR3 DNA reads as TGTGCCAGCGCGCAAGGGGCAGGGGACACTGGGGCCAACGTCCTGACTTTC. It is translated as CASAQGAGDTGANVLTF.

This clone has a handful of counts. V is TRBV4-1 and J is TRBJ2-7; D might be TRBD2 (6 bases). Trimming shortened V by 0 bases and J by 5 bases, and 14 bases separated the two germline ends. Looked up from germline, CDR1 is MGHRA and CDR2 is YSYEKL. The CDR3 is 15 amino acids. CDR3 nucleotide sequence: TGCGCCAGCAGCCAAGAGAGTCGGGGAGGCCACGAGCAGTACTTC. Protein product: CASSQESRGGHEQYF.

The rearrangement links TRBV6-6 to TRBJ1-4; D not resolved. V lost 2 bases to trimming and J lost 5 bases, with 9 bases between them. Germline V gene lookup returns CDR1 MNHNY and CDR2 SVGAGI (reference sequence). The length of the CDR3 is 14 residues. DNA of the CDR3: TGTGCCAGCAGTTACAGGCGGTTAAATGAAAAACTGTTTTTT. Amino acids: CASSYRRLNEKLFF.

V and J are TRBV6-1 and TRBJ2-3; D possibly corresponds to TRBD2 (6 bases). V lost 5 bases and J 3 bases, leaving 15 bases between the germline ends. Looked up from germline, CDR1 is MNHNS and CDR2 is SASEGT. The CDR3 has 15 residues. As DNA, the CDR3 is TGTGCCAGCAGTCCTAGGACCGGGGGTACAGATACGCAGTATTTT. Its translation: CASSPRTGGTDTQYF.

The rearrangement links TRBV7-9 to TRBJ2-3; 10 positions agree with TRBD1. The CDR3 sequence is 16 residues long. The germline gives CDR1 SEHNR, CDR2 FQNEAQ (reference sequence). V lost 5 bases to trimming and J lost 4 bases; unmatched junction nucleotides: 9. The CDR3 coding sequence is TGTGCCAGCAGCCAACGACAGGGGGCAATAGCAGATACGCAGTATTTT. Its translation: CASSQRQGAIADTQYF.

The genes are TRBV9 and TRBJ2-1, with a possible D match to TRBD2 (6 bases). Germline CDR1 SGDLS, CDR2 YYNGEE. This CDR3 region has 13 residues. V was shortened by 5 bases and J by 8 bases, with 14 bases between the two germline ends. CDR3 residues: CASSQTSFDEQFF. Written as DNA, the CDR3 is TGTGCCAGCAGTCAGACTAGTTTCGATGAGCAGTTCTTC. The full variable domain, its missing parts supplied by reference TRBV9 and TRBJ2-1, is DSGVTQTPKHLITATGQRVTLRCSPRSGDLSVYWYQQSLDQGLQFLIQYYNGEERAKGNILERFSAQQFPDLHSELNLSSLELGDSALYFCASSQTSFDEQFFGPGTRLTVL.

The chain combines TRBV4-1 with TRBJ1-4; D is perhaps TRBD1 (6 bases). CDR1 and CDR2 (germline): MGHRA, YSYEKL. The CDR3 spans 15 residues. V shed 5 bases and J shed 4 bases, with 14 bases lying between them. The CDR3 coding sequence is TGCGCCAGCAGCTATCAACAGGGTTTTAATGAAAAACTGTTTTTT. Protein: CASSYQQGFNEKLFF.

This clone was picked up a small number of times. The chain links TRBV6-6 to TRBJ1-4; D call uncertain. The length of the CDR3 is 15 residues. From germline, CDR1 is MNHNY and CDR2 SVGAGI (reference sequence). V was shortened by 0 bases and J by 7 bases, with 12 bases between the two germline ends. CDR3 protein: CASSYSEGGVEKLFF. The CDR3 bases are TGTGCCAGCAGTTACTCGGAGGGCGGAGTTGAAAAACTGTTTTTT.

The chain employs TRBV7-2 and TRBJ1-1; a weak D match, TRBD1 (6 bases). Germline values: CDR1 SGHTA, CDR2 FQGNSA. The ends were cut back, 6 bases at V and 1 base at J, with 12 bases in the middle. The CDR3 runs 14 residues. CDR3 DNA: TGTGCCAGCAGAAAACAGGACAGGAACACTGAAGCTTTCTTT. Protein sequence: CASRKQDRNTEAFF.

This clone was detected once. The chain is built from TRBV10-1 and TRBJ2-2; no reliable D call. Germline V gives CDR1 WNHNN, CDR2 SYGVQD (reference sequence). The CDR3 contains 15 residues. V dropped 4 bases and J dropped 0 bases, with 9 bases sitting between them. In nucleotides, the CDR3 is TGCGCCAGCAGTGGGTCTCCTTCGAACACCGGGGAGCTGTTTTTT. Encoded protein: CASSGSPSNTGELFF.

CDR3 sequence: CASSEVMASGGGEQFF. CDR3 DNA sequence: TGTGCCAGCAGTGAAGTGATGGCTAGCGGGGGCGGGGAGCAGTTCTTC. The rearrangement joins TRBV6-1 to TRBJ2-1, with 10 nucleotides matching TRBD2. The CDR3 runs 16 residues. CDR1 is MNHNS, CDR2 SASEGT, per germline. V trimming: 1 base; J trimming: 10 bases; junction bases outside the gene matches: 10.